This TCR beta chain was observed in a study of T-cell memory formation after mild COVID-19. For the study at large: TCR clusters were mostly donor specific. Notes on the study in general: Pre-infection memory already had some responding clones, implying cross-reactive memory joined. Later expanders leaned CD4+, whereas day 15 to 85 contracting clones were balanced CD4/CD8.

About this clonotype itself: Its antigen is currently unknown.

Using constant-segment primers, 5'RACE produced TCR alpha and TCR beta cDNA libraries carrying sample barcodes and UMIs. TCRdb re-called the 5' RACE reads through MiXCR, storing one row per CDR3 protein. The sample shows 200,000 or so distinct CDR3 sequences, about a sixth of them seen only once. The ends were cut back, 10 bases at V and 8 bases at J, with 22 bases in the middle. This CDR3 is built from 14 residues. Germline V gene lookup returns CDR1 SGHKS and CDR2 YYEKEE (reference sequence). The chain joins TRBV5-5 to TRBJ2-1, with D tentatively TRBD2 (6 bases). The sample taken for sequencing was PBMCs or a T cell subset sorted from them (not recorded which). The receptor was derived from an adult woman who had mild COVID-19 (a few samples of this study predate the infection). Cell type and time point are not known. In DNA, the CDR3 is TGTGCCTGCAACCGGGAGCCTTTACCGTATGAGCAGTTCTTC. Protein product: CACNREPLPYEQFF.